Each of the 29 T cell receptor beta chains below was sequenced from the same sample in a study of cytomegalovirus exposure and HLA in healthy donors. This PCR relied on a set of 60 Vbeta primers and 13 Jbeta primers. The method was immunoSEQ multiplex PCR; TCRdb's version includes in-frame clones alone and lacks a portion of them. The sample records roughly 110,000 clones, approximately 73% being singletons. Sequencing was carried out using PBMCs. These receptors came from a man aged 25-45 years in good health and CMV-seronegative.

This clone was counted only a few times. The rearrangement uses TRBV2 and TRBJ2-7; 7 bases fit TRBD1. V lost 6 bases to trimming and J lost 6 bases; unmatched junction nucleotides: 11. Germline values: CDR1 SNHLY, CDR2 FYNNEI. The CDR3 spans 14 residues. This chain's CDR3 is CASSVGTAKGEQYF. CDR3 bases: TGTGCCAGCAGCGTCGGGACAGCAAAGGGCGAGCAGTACTTC.

The chain has TRBV5-4 and TRBJ2-5; the D gene is possibly TRBD1 (6 bases). Germline V lookup: CDR1 SGHNT, CDR2 YYREEE (reference sequence). The CDR3 extends over 14 amino acids. Deletions cut 3 bases from V and 4 bases from J, with 13 bases between. Written as DNA, the CDR3 is TGTGCCAGCAGCTCTGAGACAGGAGCAGAGACCCAGTACTTC. Encoded protein: CASSSETGAETQYF.

This clone was seen a handful of times. The chain employs TRBV30 and TRBJ2-3, with a tentative D call TRBD2 (6 bases). The V end was cut by 2 bases, the J end by 4 bases, with 7 bases between. The CDR3 is 12 amino acids. CDR1 is GTSNPN and CDR2 is SVGIG in the germline V gene (reference sequence). The CDR3 here is CAWSPGADTQYF. Here the CDR3 DNA reads TGTGCCTGGAGTCCGGGGGCAGATACGCAGTATTTT.

This chain links TRBV7-8 with TRBJ1-1; D remains unclear. The CDR3 extends over 15 amino acids. Germline V gene data show CDR1 as SGHVS and CDR2 as FQNEAQ. Between the trimmed V and J ends, which lost 5 bases and 0 bases, there was a span of 13 bases. CDR3 in DNA: TGTGCCAGCAGCCCCGGGAGCTTCGTGAACACTGAAGCTTTCTTT. Residues: CASSPGSFVNTEAFF. Full variable domain (rest looked up from reference TRBV7-8 and TRBJ1-1): GAGVSQSPRYKVAKRGQDVALRCDPISGHVSLFWYQQALGQGPEFLTYFQNEAQLDKSGLPSDRFFAERPEGSVSTLKIQRTQQEDSAVYLCASSPGSFVNTEAFFGQGTRLTVV.

This clone was detected only a few times. The chain is built from TRBV27 and TRBJ2-7; tentatively, D is TRBD1 (5 bases). Germline values: CDR1 MNHEY, CDR2 SMNVEV (reference sequence). The length of the CDR3 is 13 residues. The germline V and J ends were trimmed by 2 bases and 2 bases, with 7 bases remaining between them. The CDR3 loop is CASSLATAYEQYF. CDR3 DNA: TGTGCCAGCAGTTTAGCGACAGCCTACGAGCAGTACTTC.

This chain joins TRBV30 and TRBJ1-5; maybe TRBD1 (5 bases). Trimming removed 1 base at V and 2 bases at J, with 6 bases between. In germline, CDR1 is GTSNPN, CDR2 SVGIG (reference sequence). CDR3 length: 13 amino acids. CDR3 bases: TGTGCCTGGAGTGAAGGGGGCAATCAGCCCCAGCATTTT. Encoded protein: CAWSEGGNQPQHF.

The chain joins TRBV6-7 to TRBJ1-2; 9 bases map to TRBD1. TRBV6-7 is an ORF for which the function is uncertain. Germline trimming cut 3 bases from V and 4 bases from J; bases unmatched to any gene: 15. This CDR3 has 18 amino acids. For the CDR3, the DNA is TGTGCCAGCAGTTATCACCGGGACAGGGTATTGACGACCTATGGCTACACCTTC. Translated: CASSYHRDRVLTTYGYTF.

The chain recombines TRBV28 with TRBJ1-4; 8 bases are a match to TRBD1. The CDR3 contains 14 residues. CDR1 and CDR2 from the germline V gene are MDHEN and SYDVKM. V trimming: 9 bases; J trimming: 5 bases; junction bases outside the gene matches: 8. The CDR3 sequence is CASHDRGQNEKLFF. CDR3 DNA: TGTGCCAGTCACGACAGGGGACAGAATGAAAAACTGTTTTTT.

CDR3 loop: CASSREGRAPYEQYF. The CDR3 coding sequence is TGTGCCAGCAGTCGTGAGGGGAGGGCCCCCTACGAGCAGTACTTC. The rearrangement uses TRBV6-5 and TRBJ2-7; 7 positions agree with TRBD2. The V and J ends lost 5 bases and 2 bases, in that order; junction bases with no gene match: 9. CDR1 and CDR2 from the germline V gene are MNHEY and SVGAGI. The CDR3 consists of 15 residues.

This chain connects TRBV29-1 to TRBJ1-1, with D maybe TRBD1 (5 bases). This CDR3 spans 15 amino acids. Germline V lookup: CDR1 SQVTM, CDR2 ANQGSEA. Trimming left V 0 bases short and J 1 base short, with 12 bases between. The CDR3 nucleotides are TGCAGCGTTGAAGATATCGGGGGAAGGAACACTGAAGCTTTCTTT. Its protein product is CSVEDIGGRNTEAFF.

The CDR3 nucleotides are TGTGCCAGCAGTTACCCGGGGACCGGGGAGCTGTTTTTT. Its translation is CASSYPGTGELFF. V is TRBV6-5 and J is TRBJ2-2; maybe TRBD2 (5 bases). The V end lost 2 bases, the J end lost 5 bases, and 6 bases lay between the germline ends. This CDR3 spans 13 amino acids. CDR1 is MNHEY, CDR2 SVGAGI, per germline.

The chain is built from TRBV7-8 and TRBJ2-3, with TRBD1 identical over 7 bases. This CDR3 has 13 residues. Germline V gene lookup returns CDR1 SGHVS and CDR2 FQNEAQ. The V gene end was trimmed by 5 bases and the J gene end by 4 bases; junction bases not matched to a gene: 3. The CDR3 is CASSDRVADTQYF. CDR3 nucleotide sequence: TGTGCCAGCAGCGACAGGGTAGCAGATACGCAGTATTTT.

This chain connects TRBV9 to TRBJ2-7; 8 bases line up with TRBD1. The CDR3 contains 15 residues. V trimming: 0 bases; J trimming: 2 bases; junction bases outside the gene matches: 4. Germline CDR1 SGDLS, CDR2 YYNGEE. The CDR3 sequence: CASSVGNRGAYEQYF. CDR3 bases: TGTGCCAGCAGCGTAGGGAACAGGGGGGCCTACGAGCAGTACTTC.

This clone was observed a single time. This sequence joins TRBV9 and TRBJ1-1; 12 bases match TRBD1. V dropped 2 bases and J dropped 8; count of bases not matched to a gene: 7. Germline lookup yields CDR1 SGDLS and CDR2 YYNGEE. There are 15 residues in the CDR3. The CDR3 sequence: CASSVGTGGVVEAFF. The CDR3 DNA reads as TGTGCCAGCAGCGTGGGGACAGGGGGCGTCGTCGAAGCTTTCTTT.

This clone was picked up a small number of times. The genes are TRBV30 and TRBJ1-2; TRBD1 aligns across 8 bases. The CDR3 runs 11 residues. CDR1 GTSNPN and CDR2 SVGIG come from the germline V gene (reference sequence). V trimming: 5 bases; J trimming: 4 bases; junction bases outside the gene matches: 0. The CDR3 region is CAWDRGYGYTF. CDR3 nucleotides: TGTGCCTGGGACAGGGGCTATGGCTACACCTTC. The whole variable domain, filled in from reference TRBV30 and TRBJ1-2, reads SQTIHQWPATLVQPVGSPLSLECTVEGTSNPNLYWYRQAAGRGLQLLFYSVGIGQISSEVPQNLSASRPQDRQFILSSKKLLLSDSGFYLCAWDRGYGYTFGSGTRLTVV.

J is TRBJ2-1 and V is TRBV7-8; D remains ambiguous. V was shortened by 5 bases and J by 7 bases, with 12 bases between the two germline ends. The CDR3 runs 13 residues. Germline-derived CDR1 and CDR2 are SGHVS and FQNEAQ. This CDR3 reads CASSPRIENEQFF. The CDR3 nucleotides are TGTGCCAGCAGCCCCAGGATAGAAAATGAGCAGTTCTTC.

The J gene is TRBJ1-3, the V gene TRBV6-6; 9 bases are a match to TRBD1. The germline V gene encodes CDR1 MNHNY and CDR2 SVGAGI (reference sequence). J was trimmed by 6 bases and V by 2 bases; bases with no gene match: 2. This CDR3 contains 14 residues. The CDR3 DNA sequence: TGTGCCAGCAGTTACAGGACAGGGGTAAACACCATATATTTT. Its protein is CASSYRTGVNTIYF.

This chain links TRBV28 with TRBJ2-7; 13 bases are shared with TRBD2. With V trimmed by 6 bases and J by 3 bases, 8 bases remained unmatched. This CDR3 comprises 16 residues. CDR1 is MDHEN, CDR2 SYDVKM, per germline. CDR3 amino acids: CASSQGGLAGNYEQYF. In DNA form, the CDR3 reads TGTGCCAGCAGCCAGGGGGGACTAGCGGGGAACTACGAGCAGTACTTC. Full variable domain (missing parts from reference TRBV28 and TRBJ2-7): DVKVTQSSRYLVKRTGEKVFLECVQDMDHENMFWYRQDPGLGLRLIYFSYDVKMKEKGDIPEGYSVSREKKERFSLILESASTNQTSMYLCASSQGGLAGNYEQYFGPGTRLTVT.

Only one count was recorded for this clone. V gene TRBV4-2 combines with J gene TRBJ1-1; 7 positions match TRBD1. This CDR3 is 18 amino acids long. The trim removed 4 bases at V and 1 base at J, leaving 15 bases unmatched. Germline CDR1 is LGHNA and CDR2 is YNFKEQ. CDR3 sequence: CASSPPPGTEEGNTEAFF. The CDR3 region has the DNA TGTGCCAGCAGCCCACCCCCCGGGACAGAAGAAGGGAACACTGAAGCTTTCTTT.

This chain links TRBV28 with TRBJ2-2; TRBD2 aligns across 11 bases. Germline V lookup: CDR1 MDHEN, CDR2 SYDVKM. With V trimmed by 5 bases and J by 5 bases, 13 bases remained unmatched. The CDR3 sequence is 18 residues long. The CDR3 spells CASSASPGTSGSTGELFF. CDR3 DNA sequence: TGTGCCAGCAGTGCCTCCCCCGGGACTAGCGGATCGACCGGGGAGCTGTTTTTT.

The rearrangement joins TRBV19 to TRBJ1-1, with TRBD1 as a possible D gene (5 bases). This CDR3 has 14 amino acids. Trimming shortened V by 4 bases and J by 2 bases, and 11 bases separated the two germline ends. Germline lookup yields CDR1 LNHDA and CDR2 SQIVND (reference sequence). This CDR3 reads CASSTPGTNTEAFF. The CDR3 DNA reads as TGTGCCAGTAGTACGCCGGGGACTAACACTGAAGCTTTCTTT.

The rearrangement joins TRBV4-3 to TRBJ1-5; possibly TRBD1 for D (5 bases). Germline CDR1 reads LGHNA; CDR2 reads YSLEER. With 1 base removed from V and 1 base from J, the gap between germline ends came to 11 bases. The CDR3 extends over 16 amino acids. CDR3 amino acids: CASSQVLTASNQPQHF. As DNA, the CDR3 is TGCGCCAGCAGCCAAGTATTGACAGCAAGCAATCAGCCCCAGCATTTT.

Points on this clone: In the same sample, other DNA sequences code for this CDR3. V is TRBV5-1 and J is TRBJ2-5, with TRBD1 matching over 8 bases. CDR3 size: 14 residues. Germline CDR1 and CDR2: SGHRS and YFSETQ. V lost 4 bases, J lost 5 bases, and 7 bases stayed unmatched. The CDR3 DNA reads as TGCGCCAGCAGCCCGGGTCAGGGGGCCGAGACCCAGTACTTC. This gives the protein CASSPGQGAETQYF.

This clone was observed a few times. The gene calls are TRBV5-6 and TRBJ2-1; tentatively, D is TRBD1 (6 bases). The CDR3 is made up of 16 amino acids. Germline V lookup: CDR1 SGHDT, CDR2 YYEEEE. Trimming removed 2 bases at V and 5 bases at J, with 17 bases between. CDR3 nucleotide sequence: TGTGCCAGCAGCTTCCTATGGGGCAGGGGAAACAATGAGCAGTTCTTC. Amino acids: CASSFLWGRGNNEQFF.

The chain couples TRBV4-1 to TRBJ2-7; 10 bases agree with TRBD1. CDR1 is MGHRA and CDR2 is YSYEKL in the germline V gene. Germline trimming cut 4 bases from V and 2 bases from J; bases unmatched to any gene: 17. This CDR3 has 19 residues. CDR3 in DNA: TGCGCCAGCAGCCGCTCCCTGACAGGGGGCGCGAGTTGGGCCTACGAGCAGTACTTC. Its translation is CASSRSLTGGASWAYEQYF.

The chain combines TRBV5-4 with TRBJ1-1; tentatively, D is TRBD1 (5 bases). Per the germline V gene, CDR1 is SGHNT and CDR2 is YYREEE (reference sequence). The CDR3 runs 15 residues. V was trimmed by 4 bases and J by 1 base, leaving 14 bases between them. The DNA for the CDR3 is TGTGCCAGCAGCCCTGAAAGGGGTTGGAACACTGAAGCTTTCTTT. The encoded protein is CASSPERGWNTEAFF.

The J gene is TRBJ1-5, the V gene TRBV6-1; D gene uncertain. V gave up 2 bases and J gave up 0 bases, with 14 bases separating them. This CDR3 is built from 17 residues. Germline CDR1 reads MNHNS; CDR2 reads SASEGT. CDR3 protein: CASSEQTGVGSNQPQHF. CDR3 DNA: TGTGCCAGCAGTGAACAGACGGGAGTGGGTAGCAATCAGCCCCAGCATTTT.

As concerns this clone: The sample carries other DNA sequences with the same CDR3. The V call is TRBV5-6, the J call TRBJ1-2, with D possibly being TRBD1 (5 bases). The V gene lost 0 bases and the J gene lost 6 bases, with 12 bases spanning the gap. Germline-derived CDR1 and CDR2 are SGHDT and YYEEEE. This CDR3 is 14 amino acids long. CDR3 sequence: CASSLVRGKDGYTF. The CDR3 region has the DNA TGTGCCAGCAGCTTGGTCCGGGGGAAGGATGGCTACACCTTC.

The chain couples TRBV15 to TRBJ2-6; a weak D match, TRBD1 (5 bases). The ends were cut back, 4 bases at V and 0 bases at J, with 19 bases in the middle. The CDR3 is made up of 19 amino acids. Germline values: CDR1 LNHNV, CDR2 YYDKDF (reference sequence). CDR3: CATSTDSFRAPSGANVLTF. The DNA of the CDR3 is TGTGCCACCAGCACCGATTCTTTCAGGGCCCCCTCTGGGGCCAACGTCCTGACTTTC.